This T cell receptor (beta chain) emerged from a study of T cells in localized non-small cell lung cancer. Findings and limits, study-wide: Appearing in adjacent lung were a median roughly 59 of the top 100 tumor clones. Higher blood T cell density went with longer overall survival.

The length of the CDR3 is 15 residues. Trimming took 3 bases from V and 3 from J; bases not matched to a gene: 5. CDR1 is KGHSH, CDR2 LQKENI, per germline. This clone has more than one count but fewer than ten. The antigen is unknown. Profiled with immunoSEQ multiplex PCR; TCRdb holds only in-frame clones, not every one. The table lists over 10,000 clones, 28% of them singletons, with 5.5% to 8% in the top ten. This TCR was sampled from an older female donor with stage I lung adenocarcinoma. Sequencing used lung tumor tissue, obtained before any cancer treatment. The chain combines TRBV18 with TRBJ1-1; TRBD1 matches 9 bases. Written as DNA, the CDR3 is TGTGCCAGCTCACCGGGACAGGGATTGTACACTGAAGCTTTCTTT. Translated: CASSPGQGLYTEAFF.